This TCR beta chain was profiled in a study of blood T cell repertoires in COVID-19. As for the study in general: Both acute and convalescent COVID-19 samples were obtained from the United States, Italy and Spain. Sample material is recorded as cDNA or gDNA derived from T cells, B-cell-depleted T cells, or PBMCs.

Per the study methods: Amplification with reference gene primers provided the estimates of nucleated cell counts. Data came from immunoSEQ multiplex PCR; TCRdb stores just in-frame clones and leaves some out. Clonal size and the V and J genes are those of that table, whereas D and trimming came from the DNA. The data hold around 140,000 clones, with over 60% observed a single time. This CDR3 is built from 16 residues. Germline V gene sequence: CDR1 SGHRS, CDR2 YFSETQ. V lost 0 bases, J lost 0 bases, and 12 bases lay in between. This clonotype originated in a woman between 45 and 60 years old with active or convalescent COVID-19. Sequenced: peripheral blood. The gene calls are TRBV5-1 and TRBJ2-5, with D tentatively TRBD1 (5 bases). CDR3 DNA: TGCGCCAGCAGCTTGGCCGGCAGGGTGGACCAAGAGACCCAGTACTTC. Protein product: CASSLAGRVDQETQYF.